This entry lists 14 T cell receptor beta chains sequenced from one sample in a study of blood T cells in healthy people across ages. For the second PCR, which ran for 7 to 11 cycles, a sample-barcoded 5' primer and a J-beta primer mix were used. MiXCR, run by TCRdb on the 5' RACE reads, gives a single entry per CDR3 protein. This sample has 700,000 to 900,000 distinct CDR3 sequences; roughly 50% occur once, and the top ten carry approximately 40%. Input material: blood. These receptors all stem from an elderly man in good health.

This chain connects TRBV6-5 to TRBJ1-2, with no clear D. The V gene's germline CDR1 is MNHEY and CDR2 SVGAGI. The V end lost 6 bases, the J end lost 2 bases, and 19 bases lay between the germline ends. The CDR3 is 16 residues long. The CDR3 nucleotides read TGTGCCAGCAGCCTAAAGGCGAACAGAGAGAACTATGGCTACACCTTC. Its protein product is CASSLKANRENYGYTF.

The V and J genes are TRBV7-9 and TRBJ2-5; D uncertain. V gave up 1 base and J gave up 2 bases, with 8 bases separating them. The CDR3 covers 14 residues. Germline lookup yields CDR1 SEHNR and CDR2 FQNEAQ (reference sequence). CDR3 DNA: TGTGCCAGCAGCTTAGATGTCCTACAAGAGACCCAGTACTTC. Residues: CASSLDVLQETQYF.

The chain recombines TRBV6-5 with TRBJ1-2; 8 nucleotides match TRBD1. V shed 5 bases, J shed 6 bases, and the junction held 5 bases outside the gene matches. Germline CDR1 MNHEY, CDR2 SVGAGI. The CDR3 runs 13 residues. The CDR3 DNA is TGTGCCAGCAGTGACGGGACAGGAGATGGCTACACCTTC. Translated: CASSDGTGDGYTF.

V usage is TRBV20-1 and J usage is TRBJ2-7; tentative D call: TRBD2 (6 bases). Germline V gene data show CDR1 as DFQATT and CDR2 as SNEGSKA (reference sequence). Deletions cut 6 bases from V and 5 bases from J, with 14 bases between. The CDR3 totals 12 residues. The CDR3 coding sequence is TGCAGTGCGGGGGATGGGACTGACGAGCAGTACTTC. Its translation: CSAGDGTDEQYF.

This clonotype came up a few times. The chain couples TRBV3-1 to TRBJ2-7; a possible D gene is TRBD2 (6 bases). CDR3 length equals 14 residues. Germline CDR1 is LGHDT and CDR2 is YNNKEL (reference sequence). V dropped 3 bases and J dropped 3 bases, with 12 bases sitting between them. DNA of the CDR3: TGTGCCAGCAGCCACGCTAGCGAGTACTACGAGCAGTACTTC. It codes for CASSHASEYYEQYF.

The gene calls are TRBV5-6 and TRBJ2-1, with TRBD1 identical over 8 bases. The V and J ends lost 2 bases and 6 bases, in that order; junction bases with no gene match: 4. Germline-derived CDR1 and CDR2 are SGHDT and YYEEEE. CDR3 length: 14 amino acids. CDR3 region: CASSFGQGFNEQFF. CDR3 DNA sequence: TGTGCCAGCAGCTTCGGACAGGGCTTCAATGAGCAGTTCTTC.

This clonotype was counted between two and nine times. CDR3 DNA: TGCAGTGCTAGTTCCAGCCAGACCCAGTACTTC. Translation: CSASSSQTQYF. The chain uses TRBV20-1 and TRBJ2-5; D is unclear. CDR3 length: 11 residues. V was trimmed by 3 bases and J by 6 bases, leaving 8 bases between them. Germline CDR1 is DFQATT and CDR2 is SNEGSKA (reference sequence).

CDR3 nucleotide sequence: TGTGCCAGCAGCTTAGACGACAGGGGTGGTCTCAATGAGCAGTTCTTC. It encodes CASSLDDRGGLNEQFF. This sequence joins TRBV11-2 and TRBJ2-1; 8 bases are a match to TRBD1. The CDR3 consists of 16 residues. J lost 6 bases, V lost 0 bases, and 7 bases had no gene match. From germline, CDR1 is SGHAT and CDR2 FQNNGV.

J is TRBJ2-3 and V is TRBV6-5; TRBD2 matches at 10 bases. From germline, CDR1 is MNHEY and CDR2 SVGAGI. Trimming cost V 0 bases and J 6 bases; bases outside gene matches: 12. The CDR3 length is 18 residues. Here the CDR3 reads CASSYSMSSGSQEDTQYF. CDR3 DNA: TGTGCCAGCAGTTACTCGATGTCTAGCGGGAGCCAGGAGGATACGCAGTATTTT.

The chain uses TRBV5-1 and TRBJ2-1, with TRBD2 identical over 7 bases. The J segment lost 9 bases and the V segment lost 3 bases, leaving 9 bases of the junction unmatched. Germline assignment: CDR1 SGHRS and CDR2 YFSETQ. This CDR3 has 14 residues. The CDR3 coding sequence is TGCGCCAGCAGCTCCCGCGGCGGGAGCACTGAGCAGTTCTTC. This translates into CASSSRGGSTEQFF.

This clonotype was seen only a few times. The CDR3 sequence is CSAPFPPNYGYTF. The CDR3 bases are TGCAGTGCTCCATTCCCCCCCAATTATGGCTACACCTTC. J is TRBJ1-2 and V is TRBV20-1; D is uncertain. The CDR3 extends over 13 amino acids. CDR1 and CDR2 from the germline V gene are DFQATT and SNEGSKA (reference sequence). V dropped 5 bases and J dropped 5 bases, with 15 bases sitting between them.

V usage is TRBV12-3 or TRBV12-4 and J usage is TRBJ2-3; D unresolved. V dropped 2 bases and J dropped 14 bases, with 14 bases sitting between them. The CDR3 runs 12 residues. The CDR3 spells CASSLKAPRAYF. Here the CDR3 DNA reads TGTGCCAGCAGTTTAAAGGCGCCTAGGGCGTATTTT.

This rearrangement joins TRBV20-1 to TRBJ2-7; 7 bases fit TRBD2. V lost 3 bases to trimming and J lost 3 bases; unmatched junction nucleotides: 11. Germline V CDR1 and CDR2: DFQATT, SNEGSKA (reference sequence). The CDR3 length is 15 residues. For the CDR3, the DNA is TGCAGTGCTAGCCTACAGAGCGGGACCCTCTACGAGCAGTACTTC. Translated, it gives CSASLQSGTLYEQYF.

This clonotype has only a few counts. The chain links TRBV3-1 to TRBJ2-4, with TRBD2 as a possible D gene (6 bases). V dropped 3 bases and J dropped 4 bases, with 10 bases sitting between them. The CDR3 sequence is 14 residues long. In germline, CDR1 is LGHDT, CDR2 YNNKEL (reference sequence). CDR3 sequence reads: CASSHQAGKNIQYF. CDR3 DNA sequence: TGTGCCAGCAGCCACCAGGCGGGGAAAAACATTCAGTACTTC.